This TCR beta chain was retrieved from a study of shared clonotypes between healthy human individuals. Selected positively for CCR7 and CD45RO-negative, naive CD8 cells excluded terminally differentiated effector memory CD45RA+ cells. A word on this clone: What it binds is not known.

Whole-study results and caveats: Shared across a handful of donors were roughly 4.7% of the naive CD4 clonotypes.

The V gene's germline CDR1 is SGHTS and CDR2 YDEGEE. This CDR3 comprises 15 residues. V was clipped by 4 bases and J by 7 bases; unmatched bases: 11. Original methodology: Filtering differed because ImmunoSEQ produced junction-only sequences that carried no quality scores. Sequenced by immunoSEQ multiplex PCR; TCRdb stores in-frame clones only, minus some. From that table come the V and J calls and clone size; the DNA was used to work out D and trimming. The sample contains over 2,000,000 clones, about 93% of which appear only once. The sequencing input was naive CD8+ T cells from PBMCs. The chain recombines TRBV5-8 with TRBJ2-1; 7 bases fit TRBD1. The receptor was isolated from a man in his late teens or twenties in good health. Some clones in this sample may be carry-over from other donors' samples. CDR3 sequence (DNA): TGTGCCAGCAGCGGAACGGGACAGTTCGTAAATGAGCAGTTCTTC. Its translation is CASSGTGQFVNEQFF.